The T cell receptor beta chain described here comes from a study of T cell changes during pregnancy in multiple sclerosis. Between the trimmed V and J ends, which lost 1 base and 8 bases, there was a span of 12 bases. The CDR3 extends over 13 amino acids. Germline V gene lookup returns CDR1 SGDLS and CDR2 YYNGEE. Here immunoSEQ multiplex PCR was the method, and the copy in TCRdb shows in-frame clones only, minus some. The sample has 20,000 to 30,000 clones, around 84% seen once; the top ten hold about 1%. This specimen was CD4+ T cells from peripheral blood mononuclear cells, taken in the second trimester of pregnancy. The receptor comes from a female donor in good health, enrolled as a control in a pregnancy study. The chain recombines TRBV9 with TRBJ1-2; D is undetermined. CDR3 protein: CASSVRTEGGYTF. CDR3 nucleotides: TGTGCCAGCAGCGTAAGGACCGAGGGAGGCTACACCTTC.